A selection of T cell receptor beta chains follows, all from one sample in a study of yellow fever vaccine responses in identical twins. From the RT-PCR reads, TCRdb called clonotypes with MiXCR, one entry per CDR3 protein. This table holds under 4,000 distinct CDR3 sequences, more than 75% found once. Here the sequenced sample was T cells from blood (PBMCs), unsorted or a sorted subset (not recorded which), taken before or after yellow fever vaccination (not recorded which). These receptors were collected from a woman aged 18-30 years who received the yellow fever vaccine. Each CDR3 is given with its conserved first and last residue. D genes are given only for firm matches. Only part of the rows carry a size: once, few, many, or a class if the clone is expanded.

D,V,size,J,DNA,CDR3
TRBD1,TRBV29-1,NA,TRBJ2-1,TGCAGCGTGGATCCGGGACAGGGCCAGTTCTTC,CSVDPGQGQFF
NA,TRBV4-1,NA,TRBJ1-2,TGCGCCAGCAGCCAAACGACAGGAGCTAACTATGGCTACACCTTC,CASSQTTGANYGYTF
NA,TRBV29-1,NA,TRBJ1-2,TGCAGCGCACGGGACGAAGGCTACACCTTC,CSARDEGYTF
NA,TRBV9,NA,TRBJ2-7,TGTGCCAGCAGCGTTCGACCGACACCGAGTCCCTACGAGCAGTACTTC,CASSVRPTPSPYEQYF
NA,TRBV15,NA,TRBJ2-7,TGTGCCACCAGCAGAGATATGGGGCCCTACGAGCAGTACTTC,CATSRDMGPYEQYF
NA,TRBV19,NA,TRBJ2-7,TGTGCCAGTAGGAGTCGGACAGACTCCTACGAGCAGTACTTC,CASRSRTDSYEQYF
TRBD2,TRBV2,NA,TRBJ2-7,TGTGCCAGCAGTGACGAGAGCGGGAGCAATTGGGAGCAGTACTTC,CASSDESGSNWEQYF
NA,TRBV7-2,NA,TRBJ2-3,TGTGCCAGCAGCTTAGCCCGCCAGGGGACAGATACGCAGTATTTT,CASSLARQGTDTQYF
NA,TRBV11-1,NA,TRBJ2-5,TGTGCCAGCAGCTTATCGGGGTGGGAGACCCAGTACTTC,CASSLSGWETQYF
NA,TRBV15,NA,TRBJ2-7,TGTGCCACCAGAGACGACGGACTGTACGAGCAGTACTTC,CATRDDGLYEQYF
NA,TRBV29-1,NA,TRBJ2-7,TGCAGCGTTGGAACCTACGAGCAGTACTTC,CSVGTYEQYF
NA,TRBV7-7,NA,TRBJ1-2,TGTGGCAGCAGCTATGGACAGTACTATGGCTACACCTTC,CGSSYGQYYGYTF
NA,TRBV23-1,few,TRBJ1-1,TGCGCCAGCAGTCAGAAGGAAGCTTTCTTT,CASSQKEAFF
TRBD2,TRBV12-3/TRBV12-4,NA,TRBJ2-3,TGTGCCAGCACCCATCGCGGGAGTAGTACAGATACGCAGTATTTT,CASTHRGSSTDTQYF
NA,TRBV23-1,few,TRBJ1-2,TGCGCCAGCAGTCCTCGATTAGGCTATGGCTACACCTTC,CASSPRLGYGYTF
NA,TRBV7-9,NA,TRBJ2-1,TGTGCCAGCAGCCACTTAGATGAGCAGTTCTTC,CASSHLDEQFF
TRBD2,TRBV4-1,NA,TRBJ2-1,TGCGCCAGCAGCCAAGATACGGGGGGGTCGGGGAATGAGCAGTTCTTC,CASSQDTGGSGNEQFF
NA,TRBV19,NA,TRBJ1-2,TGTGCCAGTAGTCAGCGGGGAAGGGACTATGGCTACACCTTC,CASSQRGRDYGYTF
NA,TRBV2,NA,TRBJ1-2,TGTGCCAGCAGTGAGGTTACTCCGTATGGCTACACCTTC,CASSEVTPYGYTF
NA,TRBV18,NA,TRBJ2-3,TGTGCCAGCTCACCACCGAAGGCAGATACGCAGTATTTT,CASSPPKADTQYF
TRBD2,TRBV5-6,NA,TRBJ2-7,TGTGCCAGTTCGGCGGGAGGTTACCACGAGCAGTACTTC,CASSAGGYHEQYF
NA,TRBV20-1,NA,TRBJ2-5,TGCAGTGCTAGAGATTTAGCGAACCACCAAGAGACCCAGTACTTC,CSARDLANHQETQYF
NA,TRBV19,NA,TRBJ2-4,TGTGCCAGTAGAGCCACGGGGGAAAACATTCAGTACTTC,CASRATGENIQYF
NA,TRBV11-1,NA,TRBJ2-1,TGTGCCAGCAGCTTGACCTTAGAGTACTACAATGAGCAGTTCTTC,CASSLTLEYYNEQFF
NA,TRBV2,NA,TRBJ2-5,TGTGCCAGCAGTCACAGTACAATAGAGACCCAGTACTTC,CASSHSTIETQYF
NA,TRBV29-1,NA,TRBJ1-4,TGCAGCGTTGTTACGGCTCTAGGAAAACTGTTTTTT,CSVVTALGKLFF
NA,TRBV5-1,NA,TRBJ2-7,TGCGCCAGCAGCTTGGAACCCGGGGGACAGACTGTACAGTACTTC,CASSLEPGGQTVQYF
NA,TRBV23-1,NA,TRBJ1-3,TGCGCCAGCAGTCAATCAAGCCCAAGGAACACCATATATTTT,CASSQSSPRNTIYF
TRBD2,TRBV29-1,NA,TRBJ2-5,TGCAGCGTTTCCCGAGATAGCGGGCGGTTCGAGACCCAGTACTTC,CSVSRDSGRFETQYF
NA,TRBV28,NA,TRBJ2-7,TGTGCCAGCAGTTCCAACCCCTACGAGCAGTACTTC,CASSSNPYEQYF
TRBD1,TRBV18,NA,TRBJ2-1,TGTGCCAGCTCACCACCGACAGGGTACAATGAGCAGTTCTTC,CASSPPTGYNEQFF
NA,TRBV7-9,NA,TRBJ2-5,TGTGCCAGCAGCTTATTAGGACAGCAAGAGACCCAGTACTTC,CASSLLGQQETQYF
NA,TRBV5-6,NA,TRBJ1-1,TGTGCCAGCAGCTTCGACAGACGGACTGAAGCTTTCTTT,CASSFDRRTEAFF